The T cell receptor (beta chain) described here comes from a study of blood T cell repertoires in COVID-19. The ends were cut back, 4 bases at V and 0 bases at J, with 10 bases in the middle. CDR1 is LNHDA, CDR2 SQIVND, per germline (reference sequence). The CDR3 extends over 14 amino acids. Sequencing used immunoSEQ multiplex PCR; TCRdb keeps in-frame clones, though not all of them. This sample has 55,000 to 80,000 clones; roughly 74% occur once, and the top ten carry 28%. This TCR came from a woman of 80 years or more with acute or convalescent COVID-19. The sample consisted of peripheral blood. The genes are TRBV19 and TRBJ2-7; D remains ambiguous. The CDR3 coding sequence is TGTGCCAGTAGTACTACTGACAACTCCTACGAGCAGTACTTC. Protein sequence: CASSTTDNSYEQYF.